This TCR beta chain was recovered during a study of human T cells and chemical hapten exposure. Study-level information: The sensitizer, 2% DPC, was used on about 2 cm by about 2 cm of upper inner arm skin. The study traced per-sample TCR yield variation mainly to small differences in pooled library volumes. Findings and caveats of the study: The presence of alopecia in the donors means their immune response may differ from healthy people's.

Time point reported: patch test 2, 6 weeks after DPC sensitization. Treatment denoted: therapeutic diphenylcyclopropenone sensitization with weekly scalp DPC. This clonotype has a count of ten or more. Its antigen is undetermined. The library put unique molecular identifiers onto individual cDNA molecules. One entry per CDR3 protein, called by TCRdb with MiXCR from the RACE reads. The sample lists some 70,000 distinct CDR3 sequences, 10% occurring once. The sequencing used whole blood, collected in connection with sensitization to the hapten diphenylcyclopropenone (DPC). The sequence derives from a woman in her forties or fifties with alopecia areata. Some clones in this sample may be carry-over from other donors' samples.

The CDR3 is CASSYSGNTDTQYF. The CDR3 DNA follows: TGTGCCAGCAGTTACTCGGGGAACACAGATACGCAGTATTTT. The chain is built from TRBV6-6 and TRBJ2-3; no clear D gene. CDR3 length: 14 residues. V was trimmed by 0 bases and J by 2 bases, leaving 6 bases between them. Germline V gives CDR1 MNHNY, CDR2 SVGAGI (reference sequence).